This T cell receptor (beta chain) emerged from a study of blood T cell repertoires in COVID-19. All enrollees were roughly 18 to 90 years old and from 24 US areas. Participants were placed into cohorts based on the clinical history they reported. Two negative PCRs, clearance, or symptom resolution had been documented for recovered Cohort 3 donors. Sequenced by immunoSEQ multiplex PCR; TCRdb stores in-frame clones only, minus some. The sample lists hundreds of thousands of clones; approximately 91% were seen once. V lost 6 bases to trimming and J lost 5 bases; unmatched junction nucleotides: 15. This CDR3 comprises 16 residues. Germline V CDR1 and CDR2: SGHRS, YFSETQ.

Source material: PBMCs or T cells enriched from blood (not recorded which). This clonotype was obtained from a man aged 55 to 70 who had recovered from COVID-19. V usage is TRBV5-1 and J usage is TRBJ2-5; TRBD1 agrees at 8 bases. This CDR3 reads CASTWGDRGGGETQYF. The DNA of the CDR3 is TGCGCCAGCACCTGGGGTGACAGGGGAGGAGGGGAGACCCAGTACTTC.